The 2 T cell receptor beta chains presented below share a single source sample, sequenced in a study of read filtering for tumor transcriptome and immune sequencing. From about 0.4 ug of RNA, a library with molecular barcoded alpha/delta and beta/gamma adaptors was made. Using its own MiXCR run on the reads, TCRdb lists one record per CDR3 protein. The sample consists of over 35,000 distinct CDR3 sequences, around 15% of them appearing once. Sequences were obtained from a population of CD138-negative cells sorted from bone marrow. The receptors were gathered from a donor at least 40 years old with multiple myeloma.

This clonotype was seen many times. J is TRBJ1-1 and V is TRBV2; D unclear. Trimming removed 4 bases from V and 6 bases from J, with 9 bases in between. Germline CDR1 is SNHLY and CDR2 is FYNNEI. The CDR3 is 12 residues long. The CDR3 loop is CASSVGVAEAFF. The DNA of the CDR3 is TGTGCCAGCAGTGTCGGGGTGGCTGAAGCTTTCTTT.

This clonotype was observed at least ten times. The CDR3 here is CSASKGTGNQPQHF. The CDR3 region has the DNA TGCAGTGCTAGCAAAGGGACAGGGAATCAGCCCCAGCATTTT. V is TRBV20-1 and J is TRBJ1-5; 9 nucleotides line up with TRBD1. This CDR3 has 14 amino acids. V dropped 3 bases and J dropped 4; count of bases not matched to a gene: 4. Looked up from germline, CDR1 is DFQATT and CDR2 is SNEGSKA (reference sequence).